The entry below gives a single T cell receptor (beta chain) sequence along with its context. As yet, its antigen is unknown. Other DNA sequences in this specimen translate into the identical CDR3. Amplification used 60 Vbeta primers and 13 Jbeta primers. Assay: immunoSEQ multiplex PCR; the TCRdb copy retains only in-frame clones and omits some. In the table there are tens of thousands of clones, 75% to 80% of which are singletons. This record belongs to a study of cytomegalovirus exposure and HLA in healthy donors. Study outcomes and limitations: Across donors, most TCRs were seen rarely, yet some public ones were widespread. The study listed some 160 cytomegalovirus-associated TCR beta chains. It was only CMV serostatus that was available as immune exposure information.

The source is a man aged 35 to 55 in good health and CMV-seronegative. Sequencing used PBMCs.

CDR3 amino acids: CASSRTGGGGYTF. The CDR3 DNA reads as TGTGCCAGCAGCCGCACAGGGGGCGGTGGCTACACCTTC. The J gene is TRBJ1-2, the V gene TRBV6-5; 9 bases map to TRBD1. V trimming: 6 bases; J trimming: 7 bases; junction bases outside the gene matches: 6. Germline V gives CDR1 MNHEY, CDR2 SVGAGI. This CDR3 has 13 residues.